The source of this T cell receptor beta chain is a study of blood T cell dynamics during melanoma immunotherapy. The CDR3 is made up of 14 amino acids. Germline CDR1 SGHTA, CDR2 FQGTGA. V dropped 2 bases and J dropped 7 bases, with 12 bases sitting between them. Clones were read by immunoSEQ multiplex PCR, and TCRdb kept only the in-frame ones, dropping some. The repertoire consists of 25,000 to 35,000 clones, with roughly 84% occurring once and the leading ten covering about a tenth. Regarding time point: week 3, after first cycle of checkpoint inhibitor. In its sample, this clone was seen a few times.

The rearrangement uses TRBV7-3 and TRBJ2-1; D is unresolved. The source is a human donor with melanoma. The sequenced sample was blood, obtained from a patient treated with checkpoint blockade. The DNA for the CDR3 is TGTGCCAGCAGCTTATTAGCCACTACGAATGAGCAGTTCTTC. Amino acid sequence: CASSLLATTNEQFF.